This T cell receptor (beta chain) comes out of a study of beta chain features in type 1 diabetes. Based on CD45RO/CCR7/CD25/CD127/CD95/CD27, CD4+ regulatory, stem cell-like memory, naive and central memory cells were sorted. Each of the sorted populations had a purity greater than 95%. The entirety of the isolated RNA underwent reverse transcription, so expressed TCRB transcripts were sequenced. Clones were sequenced by immunoSEQ multiplex PCR, and TCRdb holds only the in-frame ones, with some missing. The profile covers 120,000 to 150,000 clones, with about 13% appearing a single time and under 1.5% taken by the ten largest. This CDR3 spans 16 amino acids. Trimming took 1 base from V and 3 from J, leaving 15 bases between them. Per germline, CDR1 SEHNR and CDR2 FQNEAQ (reference sequence). A note on this clone: As yet, its antigen is unknown.

General study points: All four CD4+ subsets of Type 1 diabetes patients contained TCRB CDR3s that were moderately but significantly shorter. Fewer junction insertions and more nucleotide deletions appeared in type 1 diabetes patients.

The sequenced sample was central memory CD4+ T cells from blood. The TCR comes from a man aged 18 to 30 with type 1 diabetes. The V gene is TRBV7-9, the J gene TRBJ1-1; D is possibly TRBD1 (5 bases). CDR3 residues: CASSLGGMGEDTEAFF. CDR3 coding DNA: TGTGCCAGCAGCTTAGGTGGAATGGGGGAGGACACTGAAGCTTTCTTT.